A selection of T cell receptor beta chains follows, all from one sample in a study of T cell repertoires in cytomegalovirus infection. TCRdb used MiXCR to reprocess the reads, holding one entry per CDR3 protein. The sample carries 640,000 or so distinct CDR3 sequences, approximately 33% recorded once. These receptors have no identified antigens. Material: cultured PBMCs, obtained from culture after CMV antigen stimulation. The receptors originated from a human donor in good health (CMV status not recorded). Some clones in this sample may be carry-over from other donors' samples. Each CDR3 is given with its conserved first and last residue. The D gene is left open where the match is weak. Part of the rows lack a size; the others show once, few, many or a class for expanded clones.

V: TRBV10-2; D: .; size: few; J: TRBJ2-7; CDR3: CATTRDLSYEQYF; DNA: TGCGCCACGACTCGGGACCTCTCCTACGAGCAGTACTTC
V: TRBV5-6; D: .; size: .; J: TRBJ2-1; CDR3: CASSRGGGPSYNEQFF; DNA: TGTGCCAGCAGCCGCGGTGGAGGTCCGTCCTACAATGAGCAGTTCTTC
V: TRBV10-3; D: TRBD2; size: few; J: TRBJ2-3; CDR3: CAIHAGADIGGTDTQYF; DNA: TGTGCCATCCATGCGGGAGCGGATATAGGTGGTACAGATACGCAGTATTTT
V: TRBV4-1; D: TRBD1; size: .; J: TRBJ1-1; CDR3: CASSQDGTGTGRTEAFF; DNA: TGCGCCAGCAGCCAAGATGGGACCGGGACAGGGAGGACTGAAGCTTTCTTT
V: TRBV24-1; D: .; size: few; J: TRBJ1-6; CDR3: CATRPGHLNSPLHF; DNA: TGTGCCACGCGCCCGGGACACCTAAATTCACCCCTCCACTTT
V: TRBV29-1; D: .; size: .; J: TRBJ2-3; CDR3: CSVAGRPGHPVTQYF; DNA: TGCAGCGTTGCAGGGAGGCCGGGACACCCAGTCACTCAGTATTTT
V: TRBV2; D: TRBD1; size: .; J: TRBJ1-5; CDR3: CASSQGTADNQPQHF; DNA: TGTGCCAGCAGCCAAGGGACAGCTGACAATCAGCCCCAGCATTTT
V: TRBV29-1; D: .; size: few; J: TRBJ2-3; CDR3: CSVERQFADTQYF; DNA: TGCAGCGTTGAACGACAGTTCGCAGATACGCAGTATTTT
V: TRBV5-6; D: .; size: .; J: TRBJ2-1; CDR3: CASSLRRTDYNEQFF; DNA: TGTGCCAGCAGCCTCAGAAGAACGGATTACAATGAGCAGTTCTTC
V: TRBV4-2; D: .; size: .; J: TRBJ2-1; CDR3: CASSQDLNEQFF; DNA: TGTGCCAGCAGCCAGGACTTAAATGAGCAGTTCTTC
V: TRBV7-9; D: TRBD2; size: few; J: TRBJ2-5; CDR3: CASSSSPSGSFETQYF; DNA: TGTGCCAGCAGCTCATCACCTAGCGGGAGTTTTGAGACCCAGTACTTC
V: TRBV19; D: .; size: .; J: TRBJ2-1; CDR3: CASSMREAPYNEQFF; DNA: TGTGCCAGTAGTATGAGGGAGGCACCTTACAATGAGCAGTTCTTC
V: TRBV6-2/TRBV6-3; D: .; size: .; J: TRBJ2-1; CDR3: CASTGYHNEQFF; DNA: TGTGCCAGCACCGGATACCACAATGAGCAGTTCTTC
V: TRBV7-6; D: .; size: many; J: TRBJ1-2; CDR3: CASSLEGMGGNYGYTF; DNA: TGTGCCAGCAGCTTAGAGGGGATGGGAGGAAACTATGGCTACACCTTC